This note documents a single TCR beta chain sequence. Its antigen remains unknown. The CDR3 loop spans 16 amino acids. Trimming took 4 bases from V and 2 from J; bases not matched to a gene: 4. Germline lookup yields CDR1 SGHVS and CDR2 FNYEAQ. The sample comes from a study of shared clonotypes between healthy human individuals. Replicate PCRs for sorted subsets used 200 ng DNA; this equaled around 29,000 T cell genomes. Measured with immunoSEQ multiplex PCR; TCRdb has only the in-frame clones, and not every one. The data contain a few million clones, over 90% of them singletons. Study-level results: The study found lower generation probabilities in non-shared clonotypes than in those shared by all four donors. Clonotypes that were shared across several donors made up approximately 5.1% of naive CD4 clonotypes.

This chain connects TRBV7-6 to TRBJ2-6, with TRBD1 matching over 8 bases. The specimen sequenced was naive CD4+ T cells from PBMCs. This sample's subset: CD45RA+ positively selected. This receptor was identified in a man aged 18 to 35 in good health. Some clones in this sample may be carry-over from other donors' samples. For the CDR3, the DNA is TGTGCCAGCAGCTCATGGACAGGGACTGGGGCCAACGTCCTGACTTTC. Translating it yields CASSSWTGTGANVLTF.